This T cell receptor beta chain is drawn from a study of blood T cell repertoires in COVID-19. Study-wide context: Specimens from acute and convalescent COVID-19 originated in the United States, Italy and Spain. T cells, B-cell-depleted T cells, or PBMCs provided the cDNA or gDNA that served as material.

Per the original methods: The assay estimated nucleated cells by amplifying reference gene primers. The assay was immunoSEQ multiplex PCR, and TCRdb's table has in-frame clones only and misses some. Clone size and the V and J calls come from that table; the DNA yielded D and trimming. This table holds about 160,000 clones, less than 85% found once. The V gene end was trimmed by 5 bases and the J gene end by 5 bases; junction bases not matched to a gene: 7. The V gene's germline CDR1 is SGHVS and CDR2 FQNEAQ. This CDR3 has 15 amino acids. The chain joins TRBV7-8 to TRBJ1-4; 8 positions agree with TRBD1. This receptor was identified in a human donor with acute or convalescent COVID-19. The donor label of this sample is uncertain. Material for sequencing was peripheral blood. The CDR3 protein is CASSPDRAGNEKLFF. The CDR3 region has the DNA TGTGCCAGCAGCCCGGACAGGGCTGGAAATGAAAAACTGTTTTTT.